One sample yielded the 2 T cell receptor beta chains listed below, sequenced in a study of blood T cell repertoires in COVID-19. Clones were sequenced by immunoSEQ multiplex PCR, and TCRdb holds only the in-frame ones, with some missing. The sample has tens of thousands of clones, roughly 90% seen once. The material sequenced was peripheral blood. These receptors all come from a man aged 45-65 years with acute or convalescent COVID-19.

CDR3 DNA sequence: TGTGCCAGCCGACGGAGAGATTTACAAGAGACCCAGTACTTC. This encodes CASRRRDLQETQYF. V and J are TRBV2 and TRBJ2-5, with unresolved D. Per the germline V gene, CDR1 is SNHLY and CDR2 is FYNNEI. The CDR3 sequence is 14 residues long. Trimming left V 8 bases short and J 2 bases short, with 15 bases between.

V and J are TRBV6-1 and TRBJ1-6; D remains ambiguous. CDR1 and CDR2 (germline): MNHNS, SASEGT. This CDR3 contains 15 residues. The V and J ends lost 1 base and 8 bases respectively, with 12 bases between them. The CDR3 protein is CASSEGRPPYSPLHF. The CDR3 DNA is TGTGCCAGCAGTGAAGGCAGGCCCCCTTATTCACCCCTCCACTTT.